The TCR beta chain described here comes from a study of control samples from healthy donors and cancer patients. TCRdb's table, derived via immunoSEQ multiplex PCR, lists solely in-frame clones and lacks some. The sample includes 120,000 to 150,000 clones, 91% of them seen just once. V shed 5 bases and J shed 1 base, with 11 bases lying between them. The CDR3 spans 14 residues. The germline gives CDR1 MNHEY, CDR2 SVGAGI. The chain links TRBV6-5 to TRBJ1-2; D is unclear. The sample was blood. The sequence was obtained from a young man in good health. Written as DNA, the CDR3 is TGTGCCAGCAGTCCAGGTCACCGTAACTATGGCTACACCTTC. Amino acids: CASSPGHRNYGYTF.